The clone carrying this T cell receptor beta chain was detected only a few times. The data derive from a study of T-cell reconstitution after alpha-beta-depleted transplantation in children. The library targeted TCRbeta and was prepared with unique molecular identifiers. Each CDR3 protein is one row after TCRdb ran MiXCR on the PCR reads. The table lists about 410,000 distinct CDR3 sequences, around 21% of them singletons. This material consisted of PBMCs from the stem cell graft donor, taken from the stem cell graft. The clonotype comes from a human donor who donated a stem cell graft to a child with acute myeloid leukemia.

The CDR3 here is CATSRDASGPNEQFF. The CDR3 DNA reads TGTGCCACCAGCAGAGATGCTAGCGGTCCCAATGAGCAGTTCTTC. The chain joins TRBV15 to TRBJ2-1, with 7 bases that match TRBD2. Trimming removed 0 bases from V and 6 bases from J; junction bases left unmatched: 5. Germline assignment: CDR1 LNHNV and CDR2 YYDKDF (reference sequence). The CDR3 runs to 15 residues.